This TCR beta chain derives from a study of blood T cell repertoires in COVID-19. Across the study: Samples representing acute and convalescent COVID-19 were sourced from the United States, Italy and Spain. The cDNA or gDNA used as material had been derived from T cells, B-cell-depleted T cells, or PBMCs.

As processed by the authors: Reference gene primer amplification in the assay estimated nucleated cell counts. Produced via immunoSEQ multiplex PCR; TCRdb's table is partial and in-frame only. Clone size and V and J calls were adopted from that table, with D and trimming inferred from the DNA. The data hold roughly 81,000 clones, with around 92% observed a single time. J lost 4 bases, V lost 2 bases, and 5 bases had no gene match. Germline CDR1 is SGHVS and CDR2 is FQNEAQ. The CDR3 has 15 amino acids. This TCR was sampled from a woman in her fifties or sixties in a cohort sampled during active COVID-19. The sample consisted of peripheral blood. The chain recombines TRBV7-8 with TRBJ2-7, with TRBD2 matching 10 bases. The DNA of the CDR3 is TGTGCCAGCAGCTTAAGGACTAGCGGACCTTACGAGCAGTACTTC. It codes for CASSLRTSGPYEQYF.